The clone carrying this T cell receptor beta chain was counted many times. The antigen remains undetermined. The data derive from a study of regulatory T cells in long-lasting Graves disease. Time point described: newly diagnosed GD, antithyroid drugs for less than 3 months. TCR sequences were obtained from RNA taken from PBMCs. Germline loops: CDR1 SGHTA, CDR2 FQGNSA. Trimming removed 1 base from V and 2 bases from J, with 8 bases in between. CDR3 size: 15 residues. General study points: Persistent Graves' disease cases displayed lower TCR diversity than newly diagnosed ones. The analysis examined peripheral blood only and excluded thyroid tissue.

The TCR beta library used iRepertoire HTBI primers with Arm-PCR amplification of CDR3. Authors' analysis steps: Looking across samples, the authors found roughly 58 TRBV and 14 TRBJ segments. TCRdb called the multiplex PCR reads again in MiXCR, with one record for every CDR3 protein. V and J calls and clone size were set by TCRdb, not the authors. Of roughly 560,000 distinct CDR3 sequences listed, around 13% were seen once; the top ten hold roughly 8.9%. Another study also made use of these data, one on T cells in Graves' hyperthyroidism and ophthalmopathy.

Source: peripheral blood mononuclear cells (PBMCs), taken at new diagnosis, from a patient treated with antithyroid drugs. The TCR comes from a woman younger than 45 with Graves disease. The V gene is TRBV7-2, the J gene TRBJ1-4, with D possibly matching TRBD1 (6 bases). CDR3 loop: CASSLEGVTNEKLFF. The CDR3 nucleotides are TGTGCCAGCAGCTTAGAGGGGGTCACTAATGAAAAACTGTTTTTT.